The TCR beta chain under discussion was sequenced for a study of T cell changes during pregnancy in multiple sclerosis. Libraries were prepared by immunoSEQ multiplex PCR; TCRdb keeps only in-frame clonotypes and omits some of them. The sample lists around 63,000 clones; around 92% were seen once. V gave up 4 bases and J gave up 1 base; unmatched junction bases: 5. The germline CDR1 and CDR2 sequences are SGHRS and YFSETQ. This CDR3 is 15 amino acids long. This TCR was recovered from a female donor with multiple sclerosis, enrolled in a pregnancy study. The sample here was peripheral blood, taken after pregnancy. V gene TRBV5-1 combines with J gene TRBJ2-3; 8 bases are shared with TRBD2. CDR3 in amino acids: CASSTQLAGTDTQYF. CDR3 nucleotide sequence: TGCGCCAGCAGCACCCAACTAGCGGGCACAGATACGCAGTATTTT. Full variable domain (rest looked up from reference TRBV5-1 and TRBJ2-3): KAGVTQTPRYLIKTRGQQVTLSCSPISGHRSVSWYQQTPGQGLQFLFEYFSETQRNKGNFPGRFSGRQFSNSRSEMNVSTLELGDSALYLCASSTQLAGTDTQYFGPGTRLTVL.